This entry lists 3 T cell receptor beta chains sequenced from one sample in a study of post-analysis software for immune sequencing data. Libraries were made from TCR beta cDNA, and they carried unique molecular identifiers. Each CDR3 protein gets one entry after TCRdb re-called the PCR reads with MiXCR. Seen here are roughly 670,000 distinct CDR3 sequences, more than 50% observed once, and the top ten hold about 11%. Their antigens remain unidentified. Study results and caveats: Comparison of patients with controls showed five TRBV segments more frequent in patients, TRBV5-6, TRBV5-1 and TRBV20-1 among them.

The specimen sequenced was blood. The origin of the receptors is a girl aged 2-9 years with multiple sclerosis.

The rearrangement joins TRBV12-3 or TRBV12-4 to TRBJ2-1, with TRBD1 as a possible D gene (6 bases). V lost 4 bases and J lost 6, with 10 bases in between. The CDR3 is made up of 13 amino acids. The CDR3 sequence is CASSYGQTNEQFF. The CDR3 bases are TGTGCCAGCAGTTACGGACAGACCAATGAGCAGTTCTTC.

The chain joins TRBV25-1 to TRBJ2-7; the D gene is possibly TRBD2 (6 bases). V shed 3 bases and J shed 3 bases, with 18 bases lying between them. The CDR3 covers 16 residues. Germline values: CDR1 MGHDK, CDR2 SYGVNS. CDR3 residues: CASSDGSGDGYYEQYF. The CDR3 DNA follows: TGTGCCAGCAGTGACGGATCGGGGGACGGATACTACGAGCAGTACTTC.

The chain combines TRBV6-5 with TRBJ2-1, with a possible D match to TRBD1 (6 bases). The CDR3 extends over 15 amino acids. Deletions cut 5 bases from V and 3 bases from J, with 14 bases between. Germline V gene lookup returns CDR1 MNHEY and CDR2 SVGAGI. In nucleotides, the CDR3 is TGTGCCAGCAGTCCACAATGGGGGCACTACAATGAGCAGTTCTTC. The encoded protein is CASSPQWGHYNEQFF.